This is a list of T cell receptor beta chains from one sample in a study of cytomegalovirus exposure and HLA in healthy donors. TCRdb keeps only in-frame clones here, not all; method: immunoSEQ multiplex PCR. This table holds about 130,000 clones, about 96% found once. The sequenced material came from PBMCs. The receptors derive from a man between 18 and 35 years old in good health and CMV-seronegative. The CDR3 runs from the conserved cysteine through the conserved F or W.

J | V | CDR3
TRBJ1-2 | TRBV11-2 | CASSREGDGYTF
TRBJ2-7 | TRBV4-3 | CASSQHRDRGSYEQYF
TRBJ2-1 | TRBV27 | CASSELAFSSYNEQFF
TRBJ1-2 | TRBV11-1 | CASSPSGTFYGYTF
TRBJ1-1 | TRBV21-1 | CASSVRGQAAEAFF
TRBJ1-3 | TRBV10-3 | CAPKRRSTIYF
TRBJ1-5 | TRBV6-7 | CASTGYQPQHF
TRBJ2-7 | TRBV29-1 | CSVLTAYEQYF
TRBJ2-3 | TRBV9 | CASSVVTDTQYF
TRBJ2-2 | TRBV6-1 | CASKQGSNTGELFF
TRBJ1-2 | TRBV21-1 | CASSGGTGFLANYGYTF
TRBJ1-1 | TRBV5-6 | CASSLVDILGLSGTEAFF
TRBJ2-1 | TRBV19 | CASRTSGSLYNEQFF
TRBJ2-5 | TRBV12-2 | CASRFNRGGLGLVETQYF
TRBJ2-5 | TRBV4-1 | CASSQELSSGHPHQETQYF
TRBJ1-1 | TRBV6-5 | CASSYSAGIEAFF
TRBJ1-3 | TRBV19 | CASSPGVGESGNTIYF
TRBJ2-3 | TRBV28 | CASNLRFTSDTQYF
TRBJ1-4 | TRBV5-4 | CASSWGGGALNEKLFF
TRBJ2-2 | TRBV7-3 | CASGEGAGELFF
TRBJ1-2 | TRBV11-2 | CASNPMGGQGSYGYTF
TRBJ1-3 | TRBV7-2 | CASSLQGPGNTIYF
TRBJ2-1 | TRBV2 | CASSGTLYNEQFF
TRBJ2-1 | TRBV18 | CASSPLQGVNEQFF
TRBJ1-2 | TRBV7-3 | CASSLYRGNGYTF
TRBJ1-2 | TRBV2 | CASRTEVGGYTF
TRBJ2-2 | TRBV2 | CAIPLGLINTGELFF
TRBJ2-5 | TRBV9 | CASSVGLAGIGQETQYF
TRBJ2-2 | TRBV5-5 | CASSLGVTGELFF
TRBJ1-4 | TRBV7-2 | CASRTGGYATNEKLFF
TRBJ2-3 | TRBV5-6 | CASSLVVLAGVSTDTQYF
TRBJ2-7 | TRBV5-4 | CASSSGLAGDPYEQYF